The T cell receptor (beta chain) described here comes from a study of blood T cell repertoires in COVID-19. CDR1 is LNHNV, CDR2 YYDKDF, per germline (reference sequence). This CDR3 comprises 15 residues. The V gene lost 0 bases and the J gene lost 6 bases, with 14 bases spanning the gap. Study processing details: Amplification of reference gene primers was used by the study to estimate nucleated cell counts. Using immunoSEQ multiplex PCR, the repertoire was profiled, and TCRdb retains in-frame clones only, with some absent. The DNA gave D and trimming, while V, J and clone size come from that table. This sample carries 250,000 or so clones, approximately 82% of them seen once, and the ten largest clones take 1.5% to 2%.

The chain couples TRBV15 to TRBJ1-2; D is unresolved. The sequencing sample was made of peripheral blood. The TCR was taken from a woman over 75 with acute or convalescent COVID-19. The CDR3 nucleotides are TGTGCCACCAGCAGAGATCGGCTATTGGCGGATGGCTACACCTTC. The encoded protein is CATSRDRLLADGYTF.